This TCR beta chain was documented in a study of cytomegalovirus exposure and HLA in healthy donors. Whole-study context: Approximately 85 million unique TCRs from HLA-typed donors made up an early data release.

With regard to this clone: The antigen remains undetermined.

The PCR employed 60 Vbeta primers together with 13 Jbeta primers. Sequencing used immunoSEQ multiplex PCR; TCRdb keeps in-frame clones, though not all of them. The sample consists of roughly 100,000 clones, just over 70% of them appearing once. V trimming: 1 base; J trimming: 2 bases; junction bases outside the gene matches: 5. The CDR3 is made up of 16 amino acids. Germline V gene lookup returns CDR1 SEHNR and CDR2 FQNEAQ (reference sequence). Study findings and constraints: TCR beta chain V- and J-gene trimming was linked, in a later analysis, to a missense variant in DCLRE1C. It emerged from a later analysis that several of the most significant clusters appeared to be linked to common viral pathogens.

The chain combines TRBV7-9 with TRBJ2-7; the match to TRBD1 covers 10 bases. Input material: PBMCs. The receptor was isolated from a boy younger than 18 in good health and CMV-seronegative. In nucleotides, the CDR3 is TGTGCCAGCAGCTTAGTTGTTGGGACAGGGGCCTACGAGCAGTACTTC. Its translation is CASSLVVGTGAYEQYF.